One sample yielded the 7 T cell receptor beta chains listed below, sequenced in a study of cytomegalovirus exposure and HLA in healthy donors. PCR employed 60 Vbeta and 13 Jbeta primers. TCRdb's table, derived via immunoSEQ multiplex PCR, lists solely in-frame clones and lacks some. The table includes approximately 160,000 clones, approximately 73% detected once. The sample consisted of PBMCs. These receptors originate from a middle-aged man in good health and CMV-seronegative.

In its sample, this clone was seen a few times. The chain employs TRBV10-3 and TRBJ1-4, with D tentatively TRBD1 (6 bases). V was clipped by 6 bases and J by 3 bases, with 11 bases between them. The CDR3 is made up of 14 amino acids. CDR1 and CDR2 from the germline V gene are ENHRY and SYGVKD. CDR3 sequence reads: CAIRGTSPNEKLFF. Here the CDR3 DNA reads TGTGCCATCAGAGGGACATCTCCTAATGAAAAACTGTTTTTT.

The V and J genes are TRBV7-6 and TRBJ1-6; 8 positions agree with TRBD1. After removal of 1 base from V and 8 bases from J, the junction contained 4 bases not matched to a gene. Germline V lookup: CDR1 SGHVS, CDR2 FNYEAQ. The CDR3 covers 15 residues. The CDR3 nucleotides read TGTGCCAGCAGCTTAGTAGGACAGGGTTATTCACCCCTCCACTTT. It codes for CASSLVGQGYSPLHF. The full variable domain, with the rest looked up from reference TRBV7-6 and TRBJ1-6, is GAGVSQSPRYKVTKRGQDVALRCDPISGHVSLYWYRQALGQGPEFLTYFNYEAQQDKSGLPNDRFSAERPEGSISTLTIQRTEQRDSAMYRCASSLVGQGYSPLHFGNGTRLTVT.

The chain uses TRBV5-1 and TRBJ1-4; TRBD1 agrees at 8 bases. Looked up from germline, CDR1 is SGHRS and CDR2 is YFSETQ. CDR3 length: 16 residues. J lost 6 bases, V lost 6 bases, and 13 bases had no gene match. The CDR3 sequence: CASTLLGQGGDEKLFF. CDR3 sequence (DNA): TGCGCCAGCACCCTATTAGGACAGGGCGGCGATGAAAAACTGTTTTTT.

CDR3 loop: CASSLQAGGYGYTF. The CDR3, as DNA: TGTGCCAGCAGCTTACAGGCCGGAGGCTATGGCTACACCTTC. The rearrangement joins TRBV7-9 to TRBJ1-2, with D hard to call. Trimming took 2 bases from V and 4 from J, leaving 11 bases between them. CDR1 SEHNR and CDR2 FQNEAQ come from the germline V gene (reference sequence). This CDR3 comprises 14 residues. Full variable domain (rest looked up from reference TRBV7-9 and TRBJ1-2): DTGVSQNPRHKITKRGQNVTFRCDPISEHNRLYWYRQTLGQGPEFLTYFQNEAQLEKSRLLSDRFSAERPKGSFSTLEIQRTEQGDSAMYLCASSLQAGGYGYTFGSGTRLTVV.

The table lists this clone with a few counts. The chain links TRBV6-5 to TRBJ2-1; a possible D gene is TRBD1 (6 bases). In germline, CDR1 is MNHEY, CDR2 SVGAGI. CDR3 length: 13 residues. The germline V and J ends were trimmed by 3 bases and 12 bases, with 15 bases remaining between them. CDR3 amino acids: CASSYTQGTGQFF. The CDR3, as DNA: TGTGCCAGCAGTTATACCCAGGGGACGGGGCAGTTCTTC.

This clone was picked up a small number of times. The chain uses TRBV7-6 and TRBJ1-1; no clear D gene. In germline, CDR1 is SGHVS, CDR2 FNYEAQ. The CDR3 is 14 amino acids. The germline V and J ends were trimmed by 0 bases and 4 bases, with 9 bases remaining between them. The CDR3, as DNA: TGTGCCAGCAGCTTAGCGCTAGGAGCCACTGAAGCTTTCTTT. Amino acids: CASSLALGATEAFF.

The CDR3: CSGEGQVRNEQFF. CDR3 DNA sequence: TGCAGCGGGGAGGGACAGGTTAGAAATGAGCAGTTCTTC. The genes are TRBV29-1 and TRBJ2-1; D might be TRBD1 (8 bases). The CDR3 extends over 13 amino acids. The V gene lost 7 bases and the J gene lost 7 bases, with 17 bases spanning the gap. Germline V gives CDR1 SQVTM, CDR2 ANQGSEA.